This T cell receptor (beta chain) was found in a study of radiotherapy plus CTLA-4 blockade in lung cancer. Method: immunoSEQ multiplex PCR; TCRdb's copy keeps in-frame clones and lacks some. The data show 60,000 to 70,000 clones, with about 80% seen just once and 10% held by the top ten. CDR1 and CDR2 (germline): SQVTM, ANQGSEA. V was pared by 6 bases and J by 1 base, with 12 bases between. The CDR3 totals 14 residues. The chain carries TRBV29-1 and TRBJ2-2, with D perhaps being TRBD1 or TRBD2 (6 bases each). This TCR came from a human donor with non-small cell lung cancer who had a complete response to radiotherapy plus ipilimumab. The sequencing used peripheral blood, collected from a patient treated with radiotherapy plus ipilimumab. The CDR3 DNA follows: TGCAGCGTAGTCAAGGGGGGGAACACCGGGGAGCTGTTTTTT. Protein: CSVVKGGNTGELFF.